The subject of this entry is one T cell receptor beta chain. Its antigen is not known. This sample was included in a study of cytomegalovirus exposure and HLA in healthy donors. Study outcomes and limitations: V- and J-gene trimming in TCR beta was tied to a missense DCLRE1C variant by an analysis performed later. Reportedly, TCR beta sequences accurately predicted HLA-A and HLA-B alleles in most subjects. Sequencing depth across donors, presence/absence analyses assumed, was roughly uniform.

PCR used 60 Vbeta primers and 13 Jbeta primers. Sequencing was performed with immunoSEQ multiplex PCR; in TCRdb, only in-frame clones are kept and a portion is missing. This repertoire shows about 180,000 clones, roughly 82% found once; its top ten account for more than 0.45%. V was pared by 0 bases and J by 2 bases, with 3 bases of the junction left unmatched. Germline values: CDR1 KGHSY, CDR2 FQNENV. This CDR3 spans 17 amino acids. The receptor comes from a woman aged 50 to 60 in good health and CMV-seronegative. The chain joins TRBV16 to TRBJ1-5, with 11 bases fitting TRBD1. The sequencing input was PBMCs. The CDR3 protein is CASSQSRTGGRNQPQHF. For the CDR3, the DNA is TGTGCCAGCAGCCAATCTAGGACAGGGGGCCGCAATCAGCCCCAGCATTTT. Combining the CDR3 with reference TRBV16 and TRBJ1-5 gives the whole variable domain GEEVAQTPKHLVRGEGQKAKLYCAPIKGHSYVFWYQQVLKNEFKFLISFQNENVFDETGMPKERFSAKCLPNSPCSLEIQATKLEDSAVYFCASSQSRTGGRNQPQHFGDGTRLSIL.